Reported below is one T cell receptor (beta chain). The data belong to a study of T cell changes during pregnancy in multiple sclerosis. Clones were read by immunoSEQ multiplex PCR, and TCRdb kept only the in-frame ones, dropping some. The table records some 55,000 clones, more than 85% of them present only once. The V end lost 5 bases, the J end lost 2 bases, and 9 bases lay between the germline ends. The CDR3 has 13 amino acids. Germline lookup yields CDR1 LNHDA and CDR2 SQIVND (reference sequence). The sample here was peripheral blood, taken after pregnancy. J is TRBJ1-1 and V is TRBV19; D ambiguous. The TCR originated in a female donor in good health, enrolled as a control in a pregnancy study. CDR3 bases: TGTGCCAGTAGTTCGTACCTAAACACTGAAGCTTTCTTT. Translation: CASSSYLNTEAFF.